This T cell receptor beta chain was recovered during a study of T-cell memory formation after mild COVID-19. In the study overall: Among the donors, TCR clusters were largely specific to each donor.

This clonotype appeared many times. Its antigen is not known. Trimming removed 5 bases from V and 2 bases from J, with 14 bases in between. CDR1 is MGHRA and CDR2 is YSYEKL in the germline V gene. The CDR3 is made up of 15 amino acids. TCR alpha and TCR beta cDNA libraries carrying sample barcodes and UMIs came from 5'RACE with constant-segment primers. Using its own MiXCR run on the 5' RACE reads, TCRdb lists one record per CDR3 protein. The sample lists hundreds of thousands of distinct CDR3 sequences, 16% seen once, with 22% in the top ten. Findings and limits, study-wide: Mainly in CM and EM were contracting CD4+ clones; CD8+ were in EMRA. Contracting clones from day 15 to 85 had balanced CD4/CD8; later expanders favoured CD4+.

The receptor was derived from a young man who had mild COVID-19 (a few samples of this study predate the infection). Cell type and time point are not known. The sequenced sample consisted of PBMCs or a T cell subset sorted from them (not recorded which). The chain couples TRBV4-1 to TRBJ2-3; tentative D call: TRBD2 (6 bases). The CDR3 sequence is CASSAAGTYTDTQYF. CDR3 nucleotides: TGCGCCAGCAGCGCCGCCGGGACTTACACAGATACGCAGTATTTT.